This T cell receptor beta chain was found in a study of control samples from healthy donors and cancer patients. The assay was immunoSEQ multiplex PCR, and TCRdb's table has in-frame clones only and misses some. The sample holds some 130,000 clones, 80% to 95% seen once. The germline V and J ends were trimmed by 5 bases and 1 base, with 15 bases remaining between them. CDR3 length: 15 amino acids. Germline CDR1 is MGHRA and CDR2 is YSYEKL. The chain employs TRBV4-1 and TRBJ2-7; tentatively, D is TRBD1 (5 bases). Sequenced sample: blood. This TCR derives from a middle-aged man in good health. CDR3 protein: CASSARQLKSYEQYF. CDR3 DNA sequence: TGCGCCAGCAGCGCACGACAGCTGAAATCCTACGAGCAGTACTTC.